A selection of T cell receptor beta chains follows, all from one sample in a study of T cells after somatic rescue of genetic block. The assay was immunoSEQ multiplex PCR, and TCRdb's table has in-frame clones only and misses some. The sample records 85,000 to 90,000 clones, 90% being singletons. The specimen sequenced was peripheral blood mononuclear cells (PBMCs). The origin of the receptors is a woman under 30. CDR3s include the opening cysteine and the closing phenylalanine or tryptophan.

j_gene: TRBJ2-3
v_gene: TRBV4-1
CDR3aa: CASSQRIPGQGTDTQYF

j_gene: TRBJ1-2
v_gene: TRBV18
CDR3aa: CASSPDRGQNYGYTF

j_gene: TRBJ2-1
v_gene: TRBV6-1
CDR3aa: CASSERGTSTNEQFF

j_gene: TRBJ2-3
v_gene: TRBV5-4
CDR3aa: CASSTRASGKSRTDTQYF

j_gene: TRBJ2-1
v_gene: TRBV4-1
CDR3aa: CASSSGAGWHNEQFF

j_gene: TRBJ2-7
v_gene: TRBV5-1
CDR3aa: CASSPSGGLFYEQYF

j_gene: TRBJ2-7
v_gene: TRBV7-2
CDR3aa: CASSPGLGYEQYF

j_gene: TRBJ2-1
v_gene: TRBV18
CDR3aa: CASSSLWRSSYNEQFF

j_gene: TRBJ1-1
v_gene: TRBV7-9
CDR3aa: CASSLRGLNTEAFF

j_gene: TRBJ2-1
v_gene: TRBV10-3
CDR3aa: CAISDPGGTSGSNEQFF

j_gene: TRBJ1-5
v_gene: TRBV4-2
CDR3aa: CASSQDFGGNQPQHF

j_gene: TRBJ2-2
v_gene: TRBV7-2
CDR3aa: CASIPQPPGELFF

j_gene: TRBJ2-7
v_gene: TRBV29-1
CDR3aa: CSVRTGAYEQYF

j_gene: TRBJ2-1
v_gene: TRBV5-5
CDR3aa: CASSRGLIPIF

j_gene: TRBJ2-2
v_gene: TRBV10-1
CDR3aa: CASSVSLGGLDTGELFF

j_gene: TRBJ2-7
v_gene: TRBV27
CDR3aa: CASSLSVQGYEQYF

j_gene: TRBJ2-5
v_gene: TRBV9
CDR3aa: CASSIEGETQYF

j_gene: TRBJ1-5
v_gene: TRBV6-5
CDR3aa: CASSYTGVGQPQHF

j_gene: TRBJ2-7
v_gene: TRBV28
CDR3aa: CASSLSAEQYF

j_gene: TRBJ2-1
v_gene: TRBV6-6
CDR3aa: CASSKGVGPHDEQFF

j_gene: TRBJ2-5
v_gene: TRBV5-1
CDR3aa: CASSVLTGTGSQETQYF

j_gene: TRBJ2-1
v_gene: TRBV28
CDR3aa: CASKNDEQFF

j_gene: TRBJ2-1
v_gene: TRBV2
CDR3aa: CASNMGGGGDEQFF

j_gene: TRBJ1-5
v_gene: TRBV28
CDR3aa: CASTAGGSNQPQHF

j_gene: TRBJ2-3
v_gene: TRBV7-2
CDR3aa: CASSPSSTSTDTQYF

j_gene: TRBJ1-3
v_gene: TRBV30
CDR3aa: CAWTPGTFSGNTIYF

j_gene: TRBJ2-3
v_gene: TRBV7-8
CDR3aa: CASSSLTTDTQYF

j_gene: TRBJ2-3
v_gene: TRBV7-8
CDR3aa: CASSPGLAGTTDTQYF

j_gene: TRBJ1-5
v_gene: TRBV27
CDR3aa: CASSLIVDQPQHF

j_gene: TRBJ1-4
v_gene: TRBV7-9
CDR3aa: CASSLSGSTNEKLFF

j_gene: TRBJ1-2
v_gene: TRBV25-1
CDR3aa: CASSQPGLYGYTF

j_gene: TRBJ1-3
v_gene: TRBV6-6
CDR3aa: CASSFDSISGNTIYF

j_gene: TRBJ1-1
v_gene: TRBV27
CDR3aa: CASSWTANTEAFF

j_gene: TRBJ2-1
v_gene: TRBV2
CDR3aa: CASSEYLLGSSYNEQFF

j_gene: TRBJ2-1
v_gene: TRBV21-1
CDR3aa: CARIATYNEQFF

j_gene: TRBJ1-1
v_gene: TRBV6-1
CDR3aa: CASSRSSTANTEAFF

j_gene: TRBJ1-6
v_gene: TRBV6-5
CDR3aa: CASRPDRGALRF

j_gene: TRBJ2-1
v_gene: TRBV29-1
CDR3aa: CSVEWVGSSYNEQFF

j_gene: TRBJ1-5
v_gene: TRBV28
CDR3aa: CASSSTGGNQPQHF

j_gene: TRBJ2-1
v_gene: TRBV7-7
CDR3aa: CASSLGTADNNEQFF

j_gene: TRBJ2-7
v_gene: TRBV19
CDR3aa: CASSIRREYEQYF

j_gene: TRBJ2-1
v_gene: TRBV15
CDR3aa: CATSRGGSSYNEQFF

j_gene: TRBJ2-3
v_gene: TRBV10-1
CDR3aa: CASSESRSGYTDTQYF

j_gene: TRBJ2-1
v_gene: TRBV28
CDR3aa: CASSRLAGAYNEQFF

j_gene: TRBJ1-5
v_gene: TRBV7-2
CDR3aa: CASSLGSGQTQPQHF

j_gene: TRBJ2-7
v_gene: TRBV5-1
CDR3aa: CASSWAGGYEQYF

j_gene: TRBJ2-2
v_gene: TRBV7-2
CDR3aa: CASSLAPAGGLGIIGELFF

j_gene: TRBJ2-7
v_gene: TRBV10-2
CDR3aa: CASSEPRTGASYEQYF

j_gene: TRBJ2-5
v_gene: TRBV5-1
CDR3aa: CASSLTGRETQYF

j_gene: TRBJ1-2
v_gene: TRBV25-1
CDR3aa: CASRRVGQGNGYTF

j_gene: TRBJ2-4
v_gene: TRBV6-6
CDR3aa: CASRTGQGEAKNIQYF

j_gene: TRBJ2-3
v_gene: TRBV19
CDR3aa: CASAGGARTDTQYF

j_gene: TRBJ2-1
v_gene: TRBV29-1
CDR3aa: CSGLGGETEQFF

j_gene: TRBJ2-7
v_gene: TRBV28
CDR3aa: CASSYETVRWQYF

j_gene: TRBJ2-3
v_gene: TRBV5-8
CDR3aa: CASSILAGVRKDTQYF